The clone carrying this T cell receptor beta chain was counted only a few times. TCRdb reanalysed the RT-PCR reads using MiXCR and keeps one entry per CDR3 protein. The table records over 400,000 distinct CDR3 sequences, 15% to 20% of them present only once. The data were taken from a study of patients and donors after allogeneic stem cell transplantation. J was trimmed by 4 bases and V by 5 bases; bases with no gene match: 5. The germline V gene encodes CDR1 MNHEY and CDR2 SVGEGT. The CDR3 spans 15 residues. The clonotype originates from a human donor who was either an allogeneic HSCT recipient or a stem cell or donor lymphocyte infusion donor (not recorded which). It is not recorded whose cells these are; they may come from a transplant donor. The specimen was blood, either unsorted or a sorted T cell fraction (not recorded which). The chain recombines TRBV6-2 or TRBV6-3 with TRBJ2-1, with 10 bases fitting TRBD2. The CDR3 loop reads CASSPGTSVYNEQFF. Here the CDR3 DNA reads TGTGCCAGCAGTCCCGGGACTAGCGTATACAATGAGCAGTTCTTC.